These 24 T cell receptor beta chains were all obtained from the same sample, sequenced in a study of T cell responses to AZD1222 COVID-19 vaccine (TCRdb year 2021). The time point label of this sample denotes: baseline before first vaccination. The receptor library was made with the immunoSEQ multiplex PCR assay. As stored in TCRdb, this immuneACCESS dataset retains in-frame rearrangements with V and J assigned. A fraction of the clones does not appear; measured against another copy, unresolved V genes explain less than half of the discrepancy, and the remainder lacks a known reason. This sample lists around 120,000 clones; around nine tenths were detected once. Of the sample, roughly 7% is held by the ten largest clones. Material: peripheral blood, obtained on day 0 of AZD1222 vaccination. The receptors here all came from an adult in good health.

The chain has TRBV6-5 and TRBJ1-2; 7 bases are a match to TRBD1. CDR3 length equals 13 residues. V lost 8 bases and J lost 3; bases outside the gene matches: 6. Germline loops: CDR1 MNHEY, CDR2 SVGAGI. The CDR3 nucleotides are TGTGCCAGCGGGTCCGGGACAGACTATGGCTACACCTTC. Translating it yields CASGSGTDYGYTF.

This chain uses TRBV7-8 with TRBJ1-1; D is unresolved. Trimming shortened V by 2 bases and J by 9 bases, and 16 bases separated the two germline ends. The germline V gene has CDR1 SGHVS and CDR2 FQNEAQ. The length of the CDR3 is 14 residues. The CDR3 reads CASSLFVGPDQAFF. The DNA for the CDR3 is TGTGCCAGCAGCTTATTTGTAGGGCCCGATCAAGCTTTCTTT.

The chain employs TRBV6-5 and TRBJ2-1, with D possibly matching TRBD1 (6 bases). Looked up from germline, CDR1 is MNHEY and CDR2 is SVGAGI. Trimming cost V 2 bases and J 6 bases, with 14 bases left between them. This CDR3 is 15 amino acids long. The CDR3 sequence: CASSYNGLGGNEQFF. As DNA, the CDR3 is TGTGCCAGCAGTTACAACGGGTTAGGGGGCAATGAGCAGTTCTTC.

V gene TRBV6-5 combines with J gene TRBJ2-2; the D gene is possibly TRBD1 (6 bases). Germline V gene data show CDR1 as MNHEY and CDR2 as SVGAGI. Trimming removed 5 bases from V and 1 base from J, with 11 bases in between. The CDR3 is made up of 15 amino acids. CDR3 sequence (DNA): TGTGCCAGCAGTCGCTTAGGGGGGAACACCGGGGAGCTGTTTTTT. The encoded protein is CASSRLGGNTGELFF.

Written as DNA, the CDR3 is TGTGCCAGCACCCGACAGGGGTTGGACTATGGCTACACCTTC. This translates into CASTRQGLDYGYTF. This rearrangement joins TRBV7-9 to TRBJ1-2; 8 nucleotides align to TRBD1. The CDR3 length is 14 residues. With 7 bases clipped from V and 3 bases from J, the junction kept 7 bases outside the gene matches. Germline lookup yields CDR1 SEHNR and CDR2 FQNEAQ (reference sequence).

This chain uses TRBV24-1 with TRBJ2-5, with D perhaps matching TRBD1 (6 bases). In germline, CDR1 is KGHDR, CDR2 SFDVKD. The V and J ends lost 5 bases and 0 bases respectively, with 15 bases between them. This CDR3 spans 16 amino acids. The CDR3 reads CATSGDTGTNQETQYF. CDR3 sequence (DNA): TGTGCCACCAGTGGGGATACCGGGACAAACCAAGAGACCCAGTACTTC.

This chain joins TRBV11-3 and TRBJ2-4, with 9 bases aligning to TRBD1. The CDR3 runs 15 residues. Germline V gives CDR1 SGHNT, CDR2 YENEEA. Germline trimming cut 5 bases from V and 8 bases from J; bases unmatched to any gene: 10. CDR3 loop: CASSKGQGARDIQYF. The CDR3 nucleotides are TGTGCCAGCAGCAAGGGACAGGGTGCTAGGGACATTCAGTACTTC.

V is TRBV28 and J is TRBJ1-1; D gene unclear. Trimming removed 5 bases at V and 1 base at J, with 5 bases between. Germline V gene sequence: CDR1 MDHEN, CDR2 SYDVKM. The CDR3 runs 12 residues. The DNA for the CDR3 is TGTGCCAGCAGTCGGACGAACACTGAAGCTTTCTTT. Its translation: CASSRTNTEAFF.

This clone was seen only once. The chain uses TRBV3-1 (or the pseudogene TRBV3-2) and TRBJ2-1; D possibly corresponds to TRBD2 (5 bases). V shed 1 base and J shed 0 bases, with 10 bases lying between them. This CDR3 has 16 amino acids. Germline V gene sequence: CDR1 LGHDT, CDR2 YNNKEL (reference sequence). The CDR3 bases are TGTGCCAGCAGCCAAGCGAGGGCGAGCTCCTACAATGAGCAGTTCTTC. Amino acid sequence: CASSQARASSYNEQFF.

The chain combines TRBV27 with TRBJ2-7, with 8 bases aligning to TRBD1. V lost 6 bases and J lost 2; bases outside the gene matches: 6. The CDR3 extends over 14 amino acids. Germline V gene sequence: CDR1 MNHEY, CDR2 SMNVEV (reference sequence). CDR3 in DNA: TGTGCCAGCAGGCCGGGACAGGCCCCCTACGAGCAGTACTTC. Protein product: CASRPGQAPYEQYF.

V usage is TRBV27 and J usage is TRBJ1-6, with no clear D. The CDR3 has 16 residues. V shed 5 bases and J shed 2 bases, with 13 bases lying between them. The V gene's germline CDR1 is MNHEY and CDR2 SMNVEV (reference sequence). DNA for the CDR3: TGTGCCAGCAGTCCCGGCCGTAGCGCCTATAATTCACCCCTCCACTTT. The encoded protein is CASSPGRSAYNSPLHF.

The chain employs TRBV4-1 and TRBJ2-4; TRBD1 matches at 8 bases. The germline gives CDR1 MGHRA, CDR2 YSYEKL. Trimming took 3 bases from V and 7 from J; bases not matched to a gene: 8. There are 15 residues in the CDR3. CDR3 protein: CASSQSRGLKNIQYF. The CDR3 bases are TGCGCCAGCAGCCAGTCCAGGGGGCTAAAGAACATTCAGTACTTC.

This chain joins TRBV12-3 or TRBV12-4 and TRBJ2-1; D uncertain. The CDR3 covers 10 residues. The V gene lost 3 bases and the J gene lost 7 bases, with 1 base spanning the gap. The CDR3 DNA follows: TGTGCCAGCAGTTTTAATGAGCAGTTCTTC. Protein product: CASSFNEQFF.

This chain connects TRBV7-8 to TRBJ1-4; D remains ambiguous. Trimming left V 2 bases short and J 8 bases short, with 9 bases between. Per the germline V gene, CDR1 is SGHVS and CDR2 is FQNEAQ. There are 13 residues in the CDR3. The CDR3 DNA reads TGTGCCAGCAGCTTATTAGATGAGGAAAAACTGTTTTTT. This codes for CASSLLDEEKLFF.

The CDR3 DNA reads TGCAGTGCTCCGAGCGGGGGTACGCAGTATTTT. The encoded protein is CSAPSGGTQYF. The gene calls are TRBV20-1 and TRBJ2-3; the match to TRBD2 covers 8 bases. This CDR3 comprises 11 residues. The V gene end was trimmed by 5 bases and the J gene end by 8 bases; junction bases not matched to a gene: 3. CDR1 DFQATT and CDR2 SNEGSKA come from the germline V gene (reference sequence).

This sequence joins TRBV7-9 and TRBJ1-2; no definite D call. The CDR3 length is 16 residues. Looked up from germline, CDR1 is SEHNR and CDR2 is FQNEAQ (reference sequence). V lost 0 bases to trimming and J lost 6 bases, with 17 bases between them. CDR3 protein: CASSLAPAEGGNGYTF. CDR3 bases: TGTGCCAGCAGCTTAGCCCCCGCGGAGGGCGGAAATGGCTACACCTTC. Variable domain in full (rest from reference TRBV7-9 and TRBJ1-2): DTGVSQNPRHKITKRGQNVTFRCDPISEHNRLYWYRQTLGQGPEFLTYFQNEAQLEKSRLLSDRFSAERPKGSFSTLEIQRTEQGDSAMYLCASSLAPAEGGNGYTFGSGTRLTVV.

In this sample, this clone turned up a few times. The CDR3 reads CSVDLTGAGEKLFF. The CDR3 nucleotides are TGCAGCGTTGATTTGACAGGGGCGGGTGAAAAACTGTTTTTT. The V and J genes are TRBV29-1 and TRBJ1-4, with TRBD1 matching over 8 bases. Germline V CDR1 and CDR2: SQVTM, ANQGSEA. The trim removed 3 bases at V and 7 bases at J, leaving 7 bases unmatched. The CDR3 is 14 residues long.

With regard to this clone: In the same sample, other DNA sequences code for this CDR3. The V call is TRBV19, the J call TRBJ1-5, with D possibly matching TRBD1 (5 bases). The CDR3 has 13 amino acids. The germline V gene encodes CDR1 LNHDA and CDR2 SQIVND (reference sequence). Between the trimmed V and J ends, which lost 4 bases and 1 base, there was a span of 5 bases. This chain's CDR3 is CASSKGSNQPQHF. In DNA, the CDR3 is TGTGCCAGTAGTAAGGGGAGCAATCAGCCCCAGCATTTT.

V is TRBV27 and J is TRBJ2-1; 9 bases map to TRBD2. Germline V gene sequence: CDR1 MNHEY, CDR2 SMNVEV (reference sequence). J was trimmed by 5 bases and V by 3 bases; bases with no gene match: 8. The CDR3 length is 16 residues. The CDR3 DNA sequence: TGTGCCAGCAGTTTTACCGGGACTAGCACCGACAATGAGCAGTTCTTC. This encodes CASSFTGTSTDNEQFF.

This chain links TRBV20-1 with TRBJ2-3, with D perhaps assigned TRBD1 or TRBD2 (5 bases each). The germline gives CDR1 DFQATT, CDR2 SNEGSKA (reference sequence). Trimming cost V 3 bases and J 1 base, with 8 bases left between them. The CDR3 runs to 13 residues. CDR3 in amino acids: CSASLGGTDTQYF. CDR3 in DNA: TGCAGTGCTAGTTTGGGGGGCACAGATACGCAGTATTTT.

J is TRBJ2-7 and V is TRBV11-2; weak D call: TRBD1 (6 bases). The CDR3 runs 19 residues. Trimming removed 5 bases from V and 3 bases from J, with 29 bases in between. The V gene's germline CDR1 is SGHAT and CDR2 FQNNGV. CDR3 loop: CASSPLRHFWGQGIYEQYF. In nucleotides, the CDR3 is TGTGCCAGCAGCCCCCTCCGGCATTTCTGGGGGCAGGGGATCTACGAGCAGTACTTC.

The chain is built from TRBV7-2 and TRBJ2-7; 9 nucleotides agree with TRBD2. Losses at the gene ends were 1 base for V and 3 bases for J; bases not matched to a gene: 4. Germline CDR1 SGHTA, CDR2 FQGNSA. This CDR3 has 15 amino acids. CDR3 nucleotide sequence: TGTGCCAGCAGCTTAGGCCTAGCGGGACGCTACGAGCAGTACTTC. Amino acids: CASSLGLAGRYEQYF.

CDR3 coding DNA: TGTGCCAGCAGCACGCTACAGGGGGCAGGCGAGCAGTACTTC. Its translation is CASSTLQGAGEQYF. The V and J genes are TRBV7-2 and TRBJ2-7; 9 bases are shared with TRBD1. Trimming took 5 bases from V and 6 from J; bases not matched to a gene: 8. Germline CDR1 and CDR2: SGHTA and FQGNSA. The CDR3 loop spans 14 amino acids.

The gene calls are TRBV28 and TRBJ2-7, with a possible D match to TRBD1 (5 bases). Trimming left V 5 bases short and J 2 bases short, with 10 bases between. Per germline, CDR1 MDHEN and CDR2 SYDVKM. CDR3 size: 13 residues. CDR3 in DNA: TGTGCCAGCAGTAGGACACCCACCTACGAGCAGTACTTC. Translation: CASSRTPTYEQYF. The variable domain in full, with the rest retrieved from reference TRBV28 and TRBJ2-7, is DVKVTQSSRYLVKRTGEKVFLECVQDMDHENMFWYRQDPGLGLRLIYFSYDVKMKEKGDIPEGYSVSREKKERFSLILESASTNQTSMYLCASSRTPTYEQYFGPGTRLTVT.